This TCR beta chain was profiled in a study of blood T cell repertoires in COVID-19. Produced via immunoSEQ multiplex PCR; TCRdb's table is partial and in-frame only. The sample lists 150,000 to 250,000 clones, roughly 92% occurring once. This CDR3 has 15 amino acids. The J segment lost 5 bases and the V segment lost 1 base, leaving 5 bases of the junction unmatched. Germline V lookup: CDR1 SGHKS, CDR2 YYEKEE (reference sequence). V is TRBV5-5 and J is TRBJ1-5; 8 positions agree with TRBD1. The TCR originated in a man younger than 45 with COVID-19, enrolled during active disease. Specimen: peripheral blood. The CDR3: CASSLLQGVDQPQHF. In DNA, the CDR3 is TGTGCCAGCAGCTTGCTACAGGGGGTGGATCAGCCCCAGCATTTT. The entire variable domain, with the rest obtained from reference TRBV5-5 and TRBJ1-5, is as follows: DAGVTQSPTHLIKTRGQQVTLRCSPISGHKSVSWYQQVLGQGPQFIFQYYEKEERGRGNFPDRFSARQFPNYSSELNVNALLLGDSALYLCASSLLQGVDQPQHFGDGTRLSIL.